The entry below describes one T cell receptor (beta chain). Its antigen is not identified. The CDR3 is made up of 14 amino acids. Trimming removed 5 bases at V and 5 bases at J, with 12 bases between. Looked up from germline, CDR1 is SNHLY and CDR2 is FYNNEI. Healthy donors had no documented immune events, such as infections, while sampled. The sample originates from a study of identifying expanded T cells in peripheral blood. Findings and caveats of the study: Variance in clone template counts between approximately two-week samples significantly increased with total template count across all healthy donors.

Produced via immunoSEQ multiplex PCR; TCRdb's table is partial and in-frame only. In the table there are about 100,000 clones, around 88% of which are singletons. The receptor was derived from a person aged 18 to 75 in good health. The chain has TRBV2 and TRBJ1-4; D is uncertain. Material for sequencing was blood. This CDR3 reads CASSPRQENEKLFF. CDR3 nucleotides: TGTGCCAGCAGTCCCCGACAAGAAAATGAAAAACTGTTTTTT.